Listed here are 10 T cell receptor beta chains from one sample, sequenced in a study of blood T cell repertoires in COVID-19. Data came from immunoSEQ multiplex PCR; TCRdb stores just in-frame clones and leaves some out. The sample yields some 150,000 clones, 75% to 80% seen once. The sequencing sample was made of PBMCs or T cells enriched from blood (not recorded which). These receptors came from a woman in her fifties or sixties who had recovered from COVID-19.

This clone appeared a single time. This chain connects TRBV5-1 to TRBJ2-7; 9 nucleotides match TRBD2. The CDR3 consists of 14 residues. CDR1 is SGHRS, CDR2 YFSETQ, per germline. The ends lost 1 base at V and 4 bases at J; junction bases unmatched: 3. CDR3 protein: CASSLKLAGYEQYF. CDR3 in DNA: TGCGCCAGCAGCTTGAAACTAGCGGGTTACGAGCAGTACTTC.

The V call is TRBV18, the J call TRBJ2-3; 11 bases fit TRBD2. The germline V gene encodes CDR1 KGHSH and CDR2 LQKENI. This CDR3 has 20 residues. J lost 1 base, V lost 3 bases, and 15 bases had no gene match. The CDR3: CASSPRTFIAGGLGTDTQYF. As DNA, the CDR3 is TGTGCCAGCTCACCGCGAACATTCATAGCGGGGGGGCTCGGCACAGATACGCAGTATTTT. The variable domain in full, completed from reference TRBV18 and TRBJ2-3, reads NAGVMQNPRHLVRRRGQEARLRCSPMKGHSHVYWYRQLPEEGLKFMVYLQKENIIDESGMPKERFSAEFPKEGPSILRIQQVVRGDSAAYFCASSPRTFIAGGLGTDTQYFGPGTRLTVL.

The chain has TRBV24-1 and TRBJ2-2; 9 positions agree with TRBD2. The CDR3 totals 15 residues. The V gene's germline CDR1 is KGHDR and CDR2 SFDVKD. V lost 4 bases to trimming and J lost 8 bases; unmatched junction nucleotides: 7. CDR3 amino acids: CATSDMTSGGGELFF. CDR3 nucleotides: TGTGCCACCAGTGACATGACTAGCGGAGGGGGGGAGCTGTTTTTT.

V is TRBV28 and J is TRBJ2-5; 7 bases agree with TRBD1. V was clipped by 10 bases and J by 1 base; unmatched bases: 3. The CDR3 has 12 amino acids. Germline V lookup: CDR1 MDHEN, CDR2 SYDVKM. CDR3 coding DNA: TGTGCCACCGGACAGGCCCAAGAGACCCAGTACTTC. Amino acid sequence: CATGQAQETQYF. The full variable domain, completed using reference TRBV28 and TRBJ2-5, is DVKVTQSSRYLVKRTGEKVFLECVQDMDHENMFWYRQDPGLGLRLIYFSYDVKMKEKGDIPEGYSVSREKKERFSLILESASTNQTSMYLCATGQAQETQYFGPGTRLLVL.

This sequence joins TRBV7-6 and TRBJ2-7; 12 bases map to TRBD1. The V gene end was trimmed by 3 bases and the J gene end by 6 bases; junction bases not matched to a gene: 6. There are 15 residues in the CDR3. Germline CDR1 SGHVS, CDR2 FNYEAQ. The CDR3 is CASSLSGTGGLEQYF. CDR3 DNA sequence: TGTGCCAGCAGCTTGTCCGGGACAGGGGGCCTCGAGCAGTACTTC.

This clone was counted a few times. The CDR3 sequence: CASSSLRGLQSRYTF. For the CDR3, the DNA is TGTGCCAGCAGCTCGCTTCGGGGACTTCAAAGTCGCTACACCTTC. V gene TRBV11-2 combines with J gene TRBJ1-2; TRBD1 is a possible D gene (5 bases). V lost 4 bases to trimming and J lost 9 bases, with 21 bases between them. Germline V CDR1 and CDR2: SGHAT, FQNNGV. The CDR3 sequence is 15 residues long. The whole variable domain, filled in from reference TRBV11-2 and TRBJ1-2, reads EAGVAQSPRYKIIEKRQSVAFWCNPISGHATLYWYQQILGQGPKLLIQFQNNGVVDDSQLPKDRFSAERLKGVDSTLKIQPAKLEDSAVYLCASSSLRGLQSRYTFGSGTRLTVV.

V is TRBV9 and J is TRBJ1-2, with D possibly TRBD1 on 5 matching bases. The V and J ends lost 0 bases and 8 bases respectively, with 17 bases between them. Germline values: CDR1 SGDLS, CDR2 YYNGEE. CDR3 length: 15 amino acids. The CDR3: CASSVEWGQTAGYTF. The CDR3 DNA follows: TGTGCCAGCAGCGTAGAATGGGGCCAGACGGCGGGCTACACCTTC. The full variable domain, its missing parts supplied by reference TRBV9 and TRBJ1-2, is DSGVTQTPKHLITATGQRVTLRCSPRSGDLSVYWYQQSLDQGLQFLIQYYNGEERAKGNILERFSAQQFPDLHSELNLSSLELGDSALYFCASSVEWGQTAGYTFGSGTRLTVV.

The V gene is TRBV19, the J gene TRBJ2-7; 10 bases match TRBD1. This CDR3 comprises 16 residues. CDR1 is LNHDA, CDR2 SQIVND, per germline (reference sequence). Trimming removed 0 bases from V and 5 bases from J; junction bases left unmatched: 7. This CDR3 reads CASSIDRRQGAHEQYF. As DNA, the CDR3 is TGTGCCAGTAGTATAGATCGTAGACAGGGGGCGCACGAGCAGTACTTC.

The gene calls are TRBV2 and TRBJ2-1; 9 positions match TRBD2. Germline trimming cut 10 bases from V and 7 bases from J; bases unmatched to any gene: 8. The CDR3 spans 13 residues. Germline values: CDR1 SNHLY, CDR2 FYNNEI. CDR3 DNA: TGTGCCACGCGACTAGCGGCCATGAATGAGCAGTTCTTC. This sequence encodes CATRLAAMNEQFF.

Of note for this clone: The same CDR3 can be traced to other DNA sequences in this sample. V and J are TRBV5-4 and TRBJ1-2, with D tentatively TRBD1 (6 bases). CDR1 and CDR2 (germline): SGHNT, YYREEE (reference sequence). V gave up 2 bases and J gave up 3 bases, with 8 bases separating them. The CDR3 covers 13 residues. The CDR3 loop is CASSLQGDYGYTF. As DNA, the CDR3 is TGTGCCAGCAGCTTACAGGGTGACTATGGCTACACCTTC.